Below, 7 T cell receptor beta chains from the same sample are listed, as sequenced in a study of shared clonotypes between healthy human individuals. Assay used: immunoSEQ multiplex PCR; TCRdb lists only in-frame clones, some missing. This table holds 2 million to 2.5 million clones, 80% to 95% found once. Sequenced sample: naive CD4+ T cells from PBMCs. The subset was: CD45RA+ positively selected. The receptor set was obtained from a man between 18 and 29 years old in good health. Some clones in this sample may be carry-over from other donors' samples.

This clone was seen a single time. The rearrangement joins TRBV27 to TRBJ1-1; D is unclear. The CDR3 loop spans 16 amino acids. Per the germline V gene, CDR1 is MNHEY and CDR2 is SMNVEV (reference sequence). Trimming stripped 1 base from V and 2 bases from J, with 14 bases between. This CDR3 is CASSLFPVGENTEAFF. CDR3 DNA: TGTGCCAGCAGTTTATTCCCAGTAGGAGAAAACACTGAAGCTTTCTTT.

This sequence joins TRBV7-3 and TRBJ1-1, with D hard to call. Germline V gives CDR1 SGHTA, CDR2 FQGTGA. The length of the CDR3 is 15 residues. The V and J ends lost 1 base and 0 bases respectively, with 9 bases between them. CDR3 protein: CASSLIGLLNTEAFF. In DNA form, the CDR3 reads TGTGCCAGCAGCTTAATCGGGCTTCTGAACACTGAAGCTTTCTTT.

This chain links TRBV6-6 with TRBJ2-7; TRBD2 matches at 7 bases. The trim removed 2 bases at V and 2 bases at J, leaving 9 bases unmatched. This CDR3 region has 16 residues. Germline CDR1 is MNHNY and CDR2 is SVGAGI (reference sequence). CDR3 coding DNA: TGTGCCAGCAGTTACGGTGTCCAGCGGGGAACCTACGAGCAGTACTTC. Protein: CASSYGVQRGTYEQYF.

The chain links TRBV9 to TRBJ2-2, with 12 bases identical to TRBD1. The CDR3 has 17 amino acids. Trimming removed 0 bases from V and 4 bases from J; junction bases left unmatched: 4. CDR1 and CDR2 (germline): SGDLS, YYNGEE. CDR3 sequence (DNA): TGTGCCAGCAGCGTAGGGGGACAGGGGGCCGTCACCGGGGAGCTGTTTTTT. This encodes CASSVGGQGAVTGELFF.

The V call is TRBV5-1, the J call TRBJ2-1; 11 bases align to TRBD1. Trimming at V came to 4 bases and at J to 5 bases, leaving 5 bases not matched to a gene. This CDR3 region has 15 residues. CDR1 is SGHRS, CDR2 YFSETQ, per germline. This CDR3 reads CASSSRDRGDNEQFF. In nucleotides, the CDR3 is TGCGCCAGCAGCAGCCGGGACAGGGGGGACAATGAGCAGTTCTTC.

The chain couples TRBV11-3 to TRBJ2-1; a possible D gene is TRBD1 (6 bases). Trimming left V 1 base short and J 8 bases short, with 9 bases between. CDR3 size: 13 residues. Germline lookup yields CDR1 SGHNT and CDR2 YENEEA. The CDR3 DNA reads TGTGCCAGCAGCTTAGGAGGGGGTGATGAGCAGTTCTTC. It specifies CASSLGGGDEQFF.

CDR3 sequence reads: CASSLSNGEAFF. The CDR3 DNA is TGTGCCAGCAGCCTCTCGAACGGCGAAGCTTTCTTT. V gene TRBV7-3 combines with J gene TRBJ1-1; the D is unclear. Germline CDR1 and CDR2: SGHTA and FQGTGA. The CDR3 runs 12 residues. V dropped 5 bases and J dropped 8 bases, with 12 bases sitting between them.